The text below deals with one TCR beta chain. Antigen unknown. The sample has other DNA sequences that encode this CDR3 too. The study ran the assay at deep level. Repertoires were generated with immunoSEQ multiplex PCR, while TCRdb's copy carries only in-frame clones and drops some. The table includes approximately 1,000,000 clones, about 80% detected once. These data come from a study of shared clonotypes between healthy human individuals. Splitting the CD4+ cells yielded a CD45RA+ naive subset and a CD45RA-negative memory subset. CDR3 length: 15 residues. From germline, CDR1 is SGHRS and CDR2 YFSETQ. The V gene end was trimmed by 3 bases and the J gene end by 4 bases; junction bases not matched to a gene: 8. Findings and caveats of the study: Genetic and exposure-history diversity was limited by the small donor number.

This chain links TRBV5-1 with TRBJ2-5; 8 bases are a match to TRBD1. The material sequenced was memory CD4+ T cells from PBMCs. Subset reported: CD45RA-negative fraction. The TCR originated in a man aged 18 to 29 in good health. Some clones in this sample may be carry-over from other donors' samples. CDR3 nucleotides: TGCGCCAGCAGCTCCGGGGCAGGGGGCGGAGAGACCCAGTACTTC. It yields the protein CASSSGAGGGETQYF.